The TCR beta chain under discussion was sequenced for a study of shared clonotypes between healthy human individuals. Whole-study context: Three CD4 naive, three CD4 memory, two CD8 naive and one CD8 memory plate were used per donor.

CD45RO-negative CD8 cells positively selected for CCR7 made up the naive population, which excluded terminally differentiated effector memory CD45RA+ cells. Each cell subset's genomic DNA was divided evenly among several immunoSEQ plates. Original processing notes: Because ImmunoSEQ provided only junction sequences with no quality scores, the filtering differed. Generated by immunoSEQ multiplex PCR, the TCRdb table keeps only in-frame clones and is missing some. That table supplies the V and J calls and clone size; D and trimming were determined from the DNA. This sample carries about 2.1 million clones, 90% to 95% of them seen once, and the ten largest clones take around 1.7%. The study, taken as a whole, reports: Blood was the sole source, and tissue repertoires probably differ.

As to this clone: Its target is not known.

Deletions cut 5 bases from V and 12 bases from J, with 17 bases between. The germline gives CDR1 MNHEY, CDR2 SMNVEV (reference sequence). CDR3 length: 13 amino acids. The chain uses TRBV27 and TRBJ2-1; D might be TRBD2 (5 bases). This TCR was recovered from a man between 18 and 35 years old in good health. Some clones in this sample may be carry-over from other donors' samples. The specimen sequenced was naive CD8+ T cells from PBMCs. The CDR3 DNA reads TGTGCCAGCAGTGCGTCCAGCCCAGGAGGGCAGTTCTTC. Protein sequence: CASSASSPGGQFF.